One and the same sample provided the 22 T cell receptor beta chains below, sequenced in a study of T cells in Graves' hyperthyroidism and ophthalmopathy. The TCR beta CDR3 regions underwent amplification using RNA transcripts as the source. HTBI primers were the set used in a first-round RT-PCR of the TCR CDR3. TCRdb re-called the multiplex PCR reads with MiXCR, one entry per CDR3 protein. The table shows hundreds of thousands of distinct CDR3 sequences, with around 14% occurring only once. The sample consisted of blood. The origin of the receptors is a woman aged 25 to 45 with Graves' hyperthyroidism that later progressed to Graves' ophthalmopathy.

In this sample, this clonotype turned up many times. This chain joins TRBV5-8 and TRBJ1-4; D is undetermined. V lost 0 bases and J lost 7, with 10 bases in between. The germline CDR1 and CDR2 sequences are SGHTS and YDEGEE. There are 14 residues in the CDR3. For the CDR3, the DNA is TGTGCCAGCAGCTTGGAGGGAGGCGGTGAAAAACTGTTTTTT. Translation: CASSLEGGGEKLFF. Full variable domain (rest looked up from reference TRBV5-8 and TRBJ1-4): EAGVTQSPTHLIKTRGQQATLRCSPISGHTSVYWYQQALGLGLQFLLWYDEGEERNRGNFPPRFSGRQFPNYSSELNVNALELEDSALYLCASSLEGGGEKLFFGSGTQLSVL.

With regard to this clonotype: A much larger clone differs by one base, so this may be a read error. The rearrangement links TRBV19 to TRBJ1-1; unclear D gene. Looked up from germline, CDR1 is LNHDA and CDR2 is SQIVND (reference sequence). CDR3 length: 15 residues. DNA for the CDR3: TGTGCCAGTAGTGTCCGCCCACTGATGAACACTGAAGCTCTCTTT. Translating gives CASSVRPLMNTEALF. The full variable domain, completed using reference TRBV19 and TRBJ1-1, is DGGITQSPKYLFRKEGQNVTLSCEQNLNHDAMYWYRQDPGQGLRLIYYSQIVNDFQKGDIAEGYSVSREKKESFPLTVTSAQKNPTAFYLCASSVRPLMNTEALFGQGTRLTVV.

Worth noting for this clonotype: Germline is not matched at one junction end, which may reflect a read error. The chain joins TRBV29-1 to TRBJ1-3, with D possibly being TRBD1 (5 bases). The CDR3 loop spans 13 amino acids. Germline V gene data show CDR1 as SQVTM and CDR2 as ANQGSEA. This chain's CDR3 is CSAAQDSVNTIYF. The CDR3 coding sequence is TGCAGCGCCGCACAGGACTCTGTAAACACCATATATTTT.

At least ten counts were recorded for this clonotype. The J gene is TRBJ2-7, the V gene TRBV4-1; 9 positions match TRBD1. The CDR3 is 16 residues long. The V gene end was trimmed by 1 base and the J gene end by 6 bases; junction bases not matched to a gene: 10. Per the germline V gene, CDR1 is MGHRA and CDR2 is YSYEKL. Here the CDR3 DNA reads TGCGCCAGCAGCCAAGGTCCGGGGGACAGGGTCTCCGAGCAGTACTTC. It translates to CASSQGPGDRVSEQYF.

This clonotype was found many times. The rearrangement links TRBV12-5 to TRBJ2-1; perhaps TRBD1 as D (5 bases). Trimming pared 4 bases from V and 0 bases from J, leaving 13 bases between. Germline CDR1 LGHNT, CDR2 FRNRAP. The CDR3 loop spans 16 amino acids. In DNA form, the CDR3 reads TGTGCTAGTGGTTCCCGCGTAGGGGACTCCTACAATGAGCAGTTCTTC. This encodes CASGSRVGDSYNEQFF. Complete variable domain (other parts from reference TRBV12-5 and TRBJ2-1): DARVTQTPRHKVTEMGQEVTMRCQPILGHNTVFWYRQTMMQGLELLAYFRNRAPLDDSGMPKDRFSAEMPDATLATLKIQPSEPRDSAVYFCASGSRVGDSYNEQFFGPGTRLTVL.

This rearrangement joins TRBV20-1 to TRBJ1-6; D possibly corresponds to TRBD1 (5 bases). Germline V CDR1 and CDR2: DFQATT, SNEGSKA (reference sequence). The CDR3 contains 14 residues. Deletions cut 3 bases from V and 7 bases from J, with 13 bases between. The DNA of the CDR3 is TGCAGTGCTAGCCTCGGACATGGGAATTCACCCCTCCACTTT. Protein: CSASLGHGNSPLHF.

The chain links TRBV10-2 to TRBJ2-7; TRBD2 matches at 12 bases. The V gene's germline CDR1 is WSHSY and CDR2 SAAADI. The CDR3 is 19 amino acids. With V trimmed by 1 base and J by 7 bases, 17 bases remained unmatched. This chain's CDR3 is CASSELAAHLTSGRVEQYF. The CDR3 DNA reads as TGCGCCAGCAGTGAGTTAGCGGCCCACTTGACTAGCGGGAGAGTGGAGCAGTACTTC.

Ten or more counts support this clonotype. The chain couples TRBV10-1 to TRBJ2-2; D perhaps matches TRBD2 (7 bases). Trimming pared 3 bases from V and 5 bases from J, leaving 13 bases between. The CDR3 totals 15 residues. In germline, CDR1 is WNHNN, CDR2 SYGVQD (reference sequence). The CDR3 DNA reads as TGCGCCAGCAGTGAAGGGGGGGCGAGTACCGGGGAGCTGTTTTTT. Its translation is CASSEGGASTGELFF.

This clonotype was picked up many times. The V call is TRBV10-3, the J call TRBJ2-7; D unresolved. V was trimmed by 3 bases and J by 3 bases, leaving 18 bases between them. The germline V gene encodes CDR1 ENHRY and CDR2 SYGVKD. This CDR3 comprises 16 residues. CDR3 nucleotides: TGTGCCATCAGTGACACGCTTGGCCAGCACAACTACGAGCAGTACTTC. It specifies CAISDTLGQHNYEQYF.

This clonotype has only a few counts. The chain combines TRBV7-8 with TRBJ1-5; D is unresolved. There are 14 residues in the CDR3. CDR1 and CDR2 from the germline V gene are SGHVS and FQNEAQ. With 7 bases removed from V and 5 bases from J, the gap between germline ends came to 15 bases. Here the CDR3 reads CASTLGGADQPQHF. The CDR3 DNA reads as TGTGCCAGCACCTTGGGAGGCGCCGATCAGCCCCAGCATTTT.

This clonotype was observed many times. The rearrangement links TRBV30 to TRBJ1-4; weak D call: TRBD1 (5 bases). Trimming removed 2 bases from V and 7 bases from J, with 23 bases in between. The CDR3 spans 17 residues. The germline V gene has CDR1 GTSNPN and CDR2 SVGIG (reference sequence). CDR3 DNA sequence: TGTGCCTGGAGTTCCGGACAATCCCCCTTTCGCGGTGAAAAACTGTTTTTT. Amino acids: CAWSSGQSPFRGEKLFF.

CDR3 bases: TGCAGCGCGGACAGTGGGACTGAAGCTTTCTTT. Amino acids: CSADSGTEAFF. V and J are TRBV29-1 and TRBJ1-1, with D tentatively TRBD1 (6 bases). CDR1 is SQVTM and CDR2 is ANQGSEA in the germline V gene. Deletions cut 7 bases from V and 5 bases from J, with 11 bases between. The CDR3 loop spans 11 amino acids.

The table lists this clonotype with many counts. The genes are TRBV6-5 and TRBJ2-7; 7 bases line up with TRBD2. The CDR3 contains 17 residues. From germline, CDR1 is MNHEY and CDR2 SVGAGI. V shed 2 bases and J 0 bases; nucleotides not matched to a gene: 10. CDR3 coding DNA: TGTGCCAGCAGTTACACGGTTAGCGGGCCCTCCTCCTACGAGCAGTACTTC. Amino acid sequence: CASSYTVSGPSSYEQYF.

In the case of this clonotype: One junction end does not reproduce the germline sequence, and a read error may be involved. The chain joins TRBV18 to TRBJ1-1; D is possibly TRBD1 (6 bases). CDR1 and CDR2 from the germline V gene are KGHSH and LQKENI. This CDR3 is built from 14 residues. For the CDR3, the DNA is TGTGCCAACTCACCCCAGGGGAAGGACACTGAAGCTTTCTTT. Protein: CANSPQGKDTEAFF.

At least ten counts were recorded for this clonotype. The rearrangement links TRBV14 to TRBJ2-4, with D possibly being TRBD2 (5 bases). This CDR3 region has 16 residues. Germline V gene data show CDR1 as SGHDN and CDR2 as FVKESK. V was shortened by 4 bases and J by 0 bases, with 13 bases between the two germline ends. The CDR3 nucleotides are TGTGCCAGCAGCCCTGGAAGAGGGAAAGCCAAAAACATTCAGTACTTC. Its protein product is CASSPGRGKAKNIQYF.

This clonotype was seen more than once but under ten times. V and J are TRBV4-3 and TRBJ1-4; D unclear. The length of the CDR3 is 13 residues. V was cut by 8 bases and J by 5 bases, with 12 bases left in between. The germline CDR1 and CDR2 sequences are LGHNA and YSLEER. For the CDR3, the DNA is TGCGCCAGCGGTGCCCAGTCAAATGAAAAACTGTTTTTT. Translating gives CASGAQSNEKLFF.

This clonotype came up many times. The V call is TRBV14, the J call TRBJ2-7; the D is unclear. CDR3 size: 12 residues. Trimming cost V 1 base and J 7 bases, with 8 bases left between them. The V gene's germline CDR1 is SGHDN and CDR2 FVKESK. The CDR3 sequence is CASSQASSEQYF. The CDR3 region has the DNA TGTGCCAGCAGCCAAGCATCTAGTGAGCAGTACTTC.

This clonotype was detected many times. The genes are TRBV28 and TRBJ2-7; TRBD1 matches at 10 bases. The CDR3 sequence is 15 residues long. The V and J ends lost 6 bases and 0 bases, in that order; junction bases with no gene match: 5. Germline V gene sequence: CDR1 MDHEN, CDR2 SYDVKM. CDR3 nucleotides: TGTGCCAGCAGAACGGGACAGGGGACCTCCTACGAGCAGTACTTC. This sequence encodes CASRTGQGTSYEQYF.

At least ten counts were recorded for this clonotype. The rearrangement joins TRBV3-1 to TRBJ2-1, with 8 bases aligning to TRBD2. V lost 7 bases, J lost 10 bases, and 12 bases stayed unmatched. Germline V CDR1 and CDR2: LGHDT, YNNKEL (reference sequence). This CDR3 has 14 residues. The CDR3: CASTLTGTGGEQFF. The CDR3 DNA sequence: TGTGCCAGCACCTTAACTGGGACGGGAGGGGAGCAGTTCTTC.

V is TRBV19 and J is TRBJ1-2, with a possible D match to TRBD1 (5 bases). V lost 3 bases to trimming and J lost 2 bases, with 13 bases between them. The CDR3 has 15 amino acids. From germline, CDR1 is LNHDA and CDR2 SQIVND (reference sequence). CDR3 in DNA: TGTGCCAGTAGTATTACGGGGGAATGGAACTATGGCTACACCTTC. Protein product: CASSITGEWNYGYTF.

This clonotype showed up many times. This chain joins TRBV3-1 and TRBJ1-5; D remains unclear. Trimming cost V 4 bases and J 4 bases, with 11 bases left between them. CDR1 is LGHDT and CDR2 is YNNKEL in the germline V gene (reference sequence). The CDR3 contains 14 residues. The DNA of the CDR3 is TGTGCCAGCAGCCCAGGACTCGAAAATCAGCCCCAGCATTTT. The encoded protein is CASSPGLENQPQHF.

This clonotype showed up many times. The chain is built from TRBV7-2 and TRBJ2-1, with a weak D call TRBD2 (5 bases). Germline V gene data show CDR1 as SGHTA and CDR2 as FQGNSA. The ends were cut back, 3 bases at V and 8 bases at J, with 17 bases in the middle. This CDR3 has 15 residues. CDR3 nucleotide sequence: TGTGCCAGCAGCTTGATTACGACTGCGGGTCATGAGCAGTTCTTC. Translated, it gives CASSLITTAGHEQFF.